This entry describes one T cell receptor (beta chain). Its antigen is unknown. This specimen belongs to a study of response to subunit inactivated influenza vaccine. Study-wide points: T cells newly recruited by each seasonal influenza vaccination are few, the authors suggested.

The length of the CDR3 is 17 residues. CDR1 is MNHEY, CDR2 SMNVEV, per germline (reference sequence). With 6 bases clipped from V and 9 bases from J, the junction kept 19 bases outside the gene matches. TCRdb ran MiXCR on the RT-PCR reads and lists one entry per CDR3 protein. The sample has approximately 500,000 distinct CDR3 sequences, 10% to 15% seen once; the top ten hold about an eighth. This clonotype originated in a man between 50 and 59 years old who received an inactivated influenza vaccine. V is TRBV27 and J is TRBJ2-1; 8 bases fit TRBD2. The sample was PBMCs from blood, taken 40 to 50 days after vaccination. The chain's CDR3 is CASRLWGLTGGRGEQFF. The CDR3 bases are TGTGCCAGCAGGCTCTGGGGTCTGACGGGGGGGAGGGGTGAGCAGTTCTTC.